Each of the 14 T cell receptor beta chains below was sequenced from the same sample in a study of blood T cell repertoires in COVID-19. Measured with immunoSEQ multiplex PCR; TCRdb has only the in-frame clones, and not every one. In the table there are approximately 210,000 clones, roughly 90% of which are singletons. Sequencing was performed on peripheral blood. The receptors were sampled from a woman in her thirties or forties with acute or convalescent COVID-19.

The chain is built from TRBV7-2 and TRBJ2-7; D call uncertain. The CDR3 runs to 13 residues. Trimming shortened V by 2 bases and J by 4 bases, and 9 bases separated the two germline ends. Germline V gene data show CDR1 as SGHTA and CDR2 as FQGNSA. This CDR3 is CASSLSNNYEQYV. In DNA form, the CDR3 reads TGTGCCAGCAGCTTAAGTAACAATTACGAGCAGTACGTC.

The chain has TRBV5-1 and TRBJ2-5, with D maybe TRBD2 (5 bases). CDR1 SGHRS and CDR2 YFSETQ come from the germline V gene. The CDR3 loop spans 15 amino acids. V gave up 1 base and J gave up 13 bases, with 23 bases separating them. CDR3 bases: TGCGCCAGCAGCTTGACCCGCGGGCCCGACCCGCCCGTGTACTTC. It specifies CASSLTRGPDPPVYF.

The V gene is TRBV5-1, the J gene TRBJ1-1; the D is unclear. The length of the CDR3 is 13 residues. V lost 5 bases and J lost 1, with 9 bases in between. The V gene's germline CDR1 is SGHRS and CDR2 YFSETQ. In DNA form, the CDR3 reads TGCGCCAGCAGTTTCGCGGAGAACACTGAAGCTTTCTTT. Protein product: CASSFAENTEAFF. Together with reference TRBV5-1 and TRBJ1-1, the CDR3 gives the full variable domain: KAGVTQTPRYLIKTRGQQVTLSCSPISGHRSVSWYQQTPGQGLQFLFEYFSETQRNKGNFPGRFSGRQFSNSRSEMNVSTLELGDSALYLCASSFAENTEAFFGQGTRLTVV.

The chain combines TRBV6-5 with TRBJ1-5; D might be TRBD1 (5 bases). CDR3 length equals 15 residues. V was cut by 6 bases and J by 1 base, with 13 bases left in between. CDR1 is MNHEY, CDR2 SVGAGI, per germline. The CDR3 protein is CASSRDFSSNQPQHF. The CDR3, as DNA: TGTGCCAGCAGCCGGGACTTTAGCAGCAATCAGCCCCAGCATTTT.

This clone was seen just once. The chain combines TRBV29-1 with TRBJ1-5; D is possibly TRBD1 (6 bases). V gave up 4 bases and J gave up 0 bases, with 10 bases separating them. CDR1 and CDR2 from the germline V gene are SQVTM and ANQGSEA. This CDR3 has 14 residues. The CDR3 sequence is CSVARDNSNQPQHF. The CDR3 region has the DNA TGCAGCGTTGCCCGGGACAATAGCAATCAGCCCCAGCATTTT.

The chain employs TRBV11-2 and TRBJ2-7; 10 nucleotides match TRBD2. The V gene end was trimmed by 1 base and the J gene end by 3 bases; junction bases not matched to a gene: 0. Germline-derived CDR1 and CDR2 are SGHAT and FQNNGV. CDR3 size: 14 residues. This chain's CDR3 is CASSLGTSGYEQYV. In DNA, the CDR3 is TGTGCCAGCAGCTTAGGGACTAGCGGCTACGAGCAGTACGTC.

CDR3 sequence reads: CASTRQGASGYTF. The CDR3 nucleotides read TGTGCCAGCACCCGACAGGGGGCTAGTGGCTACACCTTC. This chain connects TRBV6-5 to TRBJ1-2, with 10 bases matching TRBD1. J was trimmed by 7 bases and V by 7 bases; bases with no gene match: 6. The CDR3 has 13 residues. Looked up from germline, CDR1 is MNHEY and CDR2 is SVGAGI.

V gene TRBV30 combines with J gene TRBJ2-3; 8 bases match TRBD2. This CDR3 comprises 15 residues. Germline loops: CDR1 GTSNPN, CDR2 SVGIG (reference sequence). V lost 2 bases, J lost 1 base, and 5 bases stayed unmatched. The CDR3 loop reads CAWSPTSGGTDTQYF. As DNA, the CDR3 is TGTGCCTGGAGTCCAACTAGCGGCGGCACAGATACGCAGTATTTT.

The rearrangement joins TRBV15 to TRBJ1-1; 7 nucleotides match TRBD1. Trimming at V came to 5 bases and at J to 8 bases, leaving 11 bases not matched to a gene. CDR1 and CDR2 from the germline V gene are LNHNV and YYDKDF (reference sequence). The CDR3 has 14 residues. The CDR3 DNA is TGTGCCACCAGCGGAGGGACAGCGGAACGAGAAGCTTTCTTT. Amino acid sequence: CATSGGTAEREAFF.

This clone was detected a few times. The genes are TRBV11-3 and TRBJ2-5, with 12 bases aligning to TRBD1. The trim removed 3 bases at V and 4 bases at J, leaving 6 bases unmatched. The germline CDR1 and CDR2 sequences are SGHNT and YENEEA. This CDR3 region has 16 residues. The CDR3 is CASSLGTGGRGETQYF. CDR3 in DNA: TGTGCCAGCAGCTTGGGGACAGGGGGCCGTGGAGAGACCCAGTACTTC. Full variable domain (missing parts from reference TRBV11-3 and TRBJ2-5): EAGVVQSPRYKIIEKKQPVAFWCNPISGHNTLYWYLQNLGQGPELLIRYENEEAVDDSQLPKDRFSAERLKGVDSTLKIQPAELGDSAVYLCASSLGTGGRGETQYFGPGTRLLVL.

The V call is TRBV6-6, the J call TRBJ1-6; tentative D call: TRBD1 (5 bases). V lost 0 bases to trimming and J lost 5 bases, with 8 bases between them. The CDR3 extends over 15 amino acids. The V gene's germline CDR1 is MNHNY and CDR2 SVGAGI (reference sequence). The CDR3 loop is CASSYSGGNNSPLHF. The CDR3 nucleotides read TGTGCCAGCAGTTACTCTGGGGGGAATAATTCACCCCTCCACTTT.

The V and J genes are TRBV7-2 and TRBJ1-4, with 7 bases that match TRBD1. The V and J ends lost 5 bases and 4 bases, in that order; junction bases with no gene match: 16. The CDR3 contains 18 residues. Germline assignment: CDR1 SGHTA and CDR2 FQGNSA. Here the CDR3 DNA reads TGTGCCAGCAGCGCCGGACAGGCCGGGGTCGGAAGTAATGAAAAACTGTTTTTT. Its translation: CASSAGQAGVGSNEKLFF.

The CDR3 DNA follows: TGTGCCAGCAGCTCCAAGACAGGGAACACCGGGGAGCTGTTTTTT. It encodes CASSSKTGNTGELFF. The chain employs TRBV5-6 and TRBJ2-2, with TRBD1 as a possible D gene (6 bases). Germline CDR1 is SGHDT and CDR2 is YYEEEE. The CDR3 covers 15 residues. Deletions cut 3 bases from V and 1 base from J, with 10 bases between. The entire variable domain, with the rest obtained from reference TRBV5-6 and TRBJ2-2, is as follows: DAGVTQSPTHLIKTRGQQVTLRCSPKSGHDTVSWYQQALGQGPQFIFQYYEEEERQRGNFPDRFSGHQFPNYSSELNVNALLLGDSALYLCASSSKTGNTGELFFGEGSRLTVL.

The rearrangement links TRBV15 to TRBJ1-2; TRBD1 agrees at 8 bases. The CDR3 consists of 16 residues. Germline lookup yields CDR1 LNHNV and CDR2 YYDKDF (reference sequence). Unmatched junction bases numbered 14, after V lost 10 bases and J lost 1 base. CDR3: CAIEPDRVSHNYGYTF. The CDR3 DNA follows: TGTGCCATCGAGCCGGACAGGGTATCTCATAACTATGGCTACACCTTC.